This TCR beta chain was identified during a study of cytomegalovirus exposure and HLA in healthy donors. The primer mix had 60 Vbeta and 13 Jbeta primers. Here immunoSEQ multiplex PCR was the method, and the copy in TCRdb shows in-frame clones only, minus some. Here the sample spans 110,000 or so clones, 74% being singletons. This clone was seen a handful of times. The source is a human donor in good health. The sample consisted of PBMCs.

The CDR3 sequence is CASSLGTGGGKLFF. The DNA for the CDR3 is TGTGCCAGCAGCTTAGGGACAGGGGGCGGAAAACTGTTTTTT. The V gene is TRBV7-9, the J gene TRBJ1-4; 11 bases line up with TRBD1. V lost 1 base, J lost 10 bases, and 2 bases stayed unmatched. Germline V gives CDR1 SEHNR, CDR2 FQNEAQ (reference sequence). The length of the CDR3 is 14 residues.